This paragraph reports one T cell receptor beta chain. The table came from immunoSEQ multiplex PCR; TCRdb's copy has only in-frame clones and leaves some out. The sample records approximately 760,000 clones, approximately 85% being singletons. The CDR3 loop spans 17 amino acids. Germline-derived CDR1 and CDR2 are SGHDN and FVKESK. With 1 base removed from V and 3 bases from J, the gap between germline ends came to 18 bases. The entry originates in a study of shared T cell receptors in the human thymus. These data were also reused for a study on human thymus T cells. That paper states: It was from resections taken during corrective heart surgery that the thymus tissue came. Apparent bias marked the V and J gene usage of thymic and blood repertoires. Unrelated individuals had highly overlapping thymic repertoires, as reported in related research.

Source material: thymocytes. The gene calls are TRBV14 and TRBJ1-2, with D unresolved. This TCR was sampled from a girl less than two years old with a congenital heart defect. The CDR3 region is CASSQGGGPKAYYGYTF. The CDR3, as DNA: TGTGCCAGCAGCCAAGGAGGCGGCCCTAAGGCGTACTATGGCTACACCTTC.